A selection of T cell receptor beta chains follows, all from one sample in a study of blood T cell repertoires in COVID-19. Produced via immunoSEQ multiplex PCR; TCRdb's table is partial and in-frame only. The sample includes about 68,000 clones, around 82% of them seen just once. The specimen was peripheral blood. These receptors all come from a man aged 45-65 years with active COVID-19. Each CDR3 is given with its conserved first and last residue. A D gene is named only where the DNA matches it firmly. Clone size is given for some rows only: seen once, a few or many times, or a class if the clone is expanded.

J gene	clone size	V gene	D gene	CDR3 protein	CDR3 DNA
TRBJ2-2	NA	TRBV5-6	NA	CASSLSQLGELFF	TGTGCCAGCAGCTTGTCACAGCTCGGGGAGCTGTTTTTT
TRBJ2-2	few	TRBV4-2	TRBD2	CASSPRLAGPANTGELFF	TGTGCCAGCAGCCCTCGACTAGCGGGGCCCGCGAACACCGGGGAGCTGTTTTTT
TRBJ1-3	NA	TRBV28	NA	CASSPTGPPYGNTIYF	TGTGCCAGCAGTCCCACAGGGCCGCCCTATGGAAACACCATATATTTT
TRBJ2-1	NA	TRBV30	NA	CAATTDSYNEQFF	TGTGCGGCGACGACTGACTCCTACAATGAGCAGTTCTTC
TRBJ2-1	NA	TRBV20-1	TRBD2	CSASWAGGPYNEQFF	TGCAGTGCTAGTTGGGCGGGAGGGCCTTACAATGAGCAGTTCTTC
TRBJ2-7	few	TRBV7-2	NA	CASSLVAGVYEQYF	TGTGCCAGCAGCTTAGTGGCGGGCGTCTACGAGCAGTACTTC
TRBJ2-2	once	TRBV7-9	NA	CASSFMVSGHGELFF	TGTGCCAGCAGCTTTATGGTCTCGGGTCACGGGGAGCTGTTTTTT
TRBJ2-3	NA	TRBV27	TRBD2	CASSRGLAGPLLTDTQYF	TGTGCCAGCTCGAGGGGACTAGCGGGTCCCTTACTCACAGATACGCAGTATTTT
TRBJ1-2	NA	TRBV24-1	NA	CATSSGRGYTF	TGTGCCACCAGTTCGGGAAGGGGCTACACCTTC
TRBJ1-1	NA	TRBV2	TRBD1	CASSQQGARGTEAFF	TGTGCCAGCAGCCAGCAGGGGGCTAGGGGCACTGAAGCTTTCTTT
TRBJ1-1	NA	TRBV30	NA	CAWSAGWDTEAFF	TGTGCCTGGAGTGCGGGATGGGACACTGAAGCTTTCTTT
TRBJ1-2	NA	TRBV6-2/TRBV6-3	NA	CASSDTYGYTF	TGTGCCAGCAGCGACACCTATGGCTACACCTTC
TRBJ1-6	NA	TRBV5-1	TRBD1	CASGTGSYSPLHF	TGCGCCAGCGGGACAGGGAGTTATTCACCCCTCCACTTT
TRBJ1-2	NA	TRBV4-1	NA	CASSQDGGIYGYTF	TGCGCCAGCAGCCAAGATGGGGGGATCTATGGCTACACCTTC
TRBJ2-5	NA	TRBV7-9	NA	CASSLAGGAETQYF	TGTGCCAGCAGCTTAGCGGGGGGGGCAGAGACCCAGTACTTC
TRBJ2-2	NA	TRBV6-1	NA	CASSEGTETGELFF	TGTGCCAGCAGTGAAGGGACAGAGACCGGGGAGCTGTTTTTT
TRBJ2-7	medium-sized	TRBV27	TRBD2	CASSLKASGSSYEQYF	TGTGCCAGCAGTTTAAAGGCTAGCGGGAGCTCCTACGAGCAGTACTTC
TRBJ2-5	NA	TRBV12-3/TRBV12-4	NA	CATGQEQETQYF	TGTGCCACCGGTCAGGAACAAGAGACCCAGTACTTC
TRBJ2-7	NA	TRBV2	NA	CASVLTYEQYF	TGTGCCAGCGTACTAACCTACGAGCAGTACTTC
TRBJ1-6	NA	TRBV6-6	NA	CASSPQVYGSPLHF	TGTGCCAGCAGTCCCCAGGTGTATGGGTCACCCCTCCACTTT
TRBJ2-7	NA	TRBV6-6	NA	CASSYSGQLPEQYF	TGTGCCAGCAGTTACTCTGGACAACTGCCCGAGCAGTACTTC
TRBJ2-6	NA	TRBV11-2	NA	CASSLVRLAPAGANVLTF	TGTGCCAGCAGCTTAGTCAGGCTAGCCCCAGCTGGGGCCAACGTCCTGACTTTC
TRBJ2-2	NA	TRBV11-2	TRBD1	CASRYSGTGASGELFF	TGTGCCAGCAGGTACTCCGGGACAGGAGCGTCCGGGGAGCTGTTTTTT
TRBJ2-5	once	TRBV5-1	TRBD1	CASSLDRGRGQETQYF	TGCGCCAGCAGCTTGGATCGCGGCAGGGGGCAAGAGACCCAGTACTTC
TRBJ1-1	NA	TRBV5-1	NA	CASSLEVGANTEAFF	TGCGCCAGCAGCTTGGAGGTGGGGGCCAACACTGAAGCTTTCTTT
TRBJ1-3	NA	TRBV2	NA	CASSVMRGSGNTIYF	TGTGCCAGCAGTGTCATGAGGGGGTCCGGAAACACCATATATTTT
TRBJ2-1	NA	TRBV9	TRBD1	CASSGGGSGYNEQFF	TGTGCCAGCAGCGGAGGGGGCTCGGGCTACAATGAGCAGTTCTTC
TRBJ2-7	NA	TRBV4-1	NA	CASSQPPYEQYF	TGCGCCAGCAGCCAACCTCCCTACGAGCAGTACTTC
TRBJ2-3	NA	TRBV12-5	TRBD2	CASGLGLAGVTDTQYF	TGTGCTAGTGGTTTGGGGCTAGCGGGGGTCACAGATACGCAGTATTTT
TRBJ1-2	NA	TRBV6-6	NA	CASTDQPQVMGYTF	TGTGCCAGCACCGACCAGCCGCAGGTCATGGGCTACACCTTC
TRBJ2-7	NA	TRBV12-3/TRBV12-4	NA	CASRMDSLQYF	TGTGCCTCCAGAATGGACAGCCTACAGTACTTC
TRBJ1-1	NA	TRBV7-2	NA	CASSYGAGMNTEAFF	TGTGCCAGCAGCTACGGGGCGGGAATGAACACTGAAGCTTTCTTT